The sequence of this T cell receptor (beta chain) was determined in a study of CD8 T cells in Susac syndrome. Reverse transcription used roughly 0.45 to 1 ug RNA and random hexamers. MiXCR, run by TCRdb on the immunoSEQ multiplex PCR reads, gives a single entry per CDR3 protein. The sample records approximately 150,000 distinct CDR3 sequences, about 93% being singletons. There are 21 residues in the CDR3. CDR1 is LNHNV and CDR2 is YYDKDF in the germline V gene (reference sequence). V was clipped by 2 bases and J by 0 bases, with 26 bases between them. Sequenced material: CD4+ T cells from PBMCs. The source is a human donor in good health. The chain recombines TRBV15 with TRBJ2-4, with a possible D match to TRBD1 (6 bases). For the CDR3, the DNA is TGTGCCACCAGCAGATCCTCCCTGGAAGGGGGATGGATCTTAGCCAAAAACATTCAGTACTTC. As protein: CATSRSSLEGGWILAKNIQYF. Drawing the rest from reference TRBV15 and TRBJ2-4, the complete variable domain is DAMVIQNPRYQVTQFGKPVTLSCSQTLNHNVMYWYQQKSSQAPKLLFHYYDKDFNNEADTPDNFQSRRPNTSFCFLDIRSPGLGDTAMYLCATSRSSLEGGWILAKNIQYFGAGTRLSVL.